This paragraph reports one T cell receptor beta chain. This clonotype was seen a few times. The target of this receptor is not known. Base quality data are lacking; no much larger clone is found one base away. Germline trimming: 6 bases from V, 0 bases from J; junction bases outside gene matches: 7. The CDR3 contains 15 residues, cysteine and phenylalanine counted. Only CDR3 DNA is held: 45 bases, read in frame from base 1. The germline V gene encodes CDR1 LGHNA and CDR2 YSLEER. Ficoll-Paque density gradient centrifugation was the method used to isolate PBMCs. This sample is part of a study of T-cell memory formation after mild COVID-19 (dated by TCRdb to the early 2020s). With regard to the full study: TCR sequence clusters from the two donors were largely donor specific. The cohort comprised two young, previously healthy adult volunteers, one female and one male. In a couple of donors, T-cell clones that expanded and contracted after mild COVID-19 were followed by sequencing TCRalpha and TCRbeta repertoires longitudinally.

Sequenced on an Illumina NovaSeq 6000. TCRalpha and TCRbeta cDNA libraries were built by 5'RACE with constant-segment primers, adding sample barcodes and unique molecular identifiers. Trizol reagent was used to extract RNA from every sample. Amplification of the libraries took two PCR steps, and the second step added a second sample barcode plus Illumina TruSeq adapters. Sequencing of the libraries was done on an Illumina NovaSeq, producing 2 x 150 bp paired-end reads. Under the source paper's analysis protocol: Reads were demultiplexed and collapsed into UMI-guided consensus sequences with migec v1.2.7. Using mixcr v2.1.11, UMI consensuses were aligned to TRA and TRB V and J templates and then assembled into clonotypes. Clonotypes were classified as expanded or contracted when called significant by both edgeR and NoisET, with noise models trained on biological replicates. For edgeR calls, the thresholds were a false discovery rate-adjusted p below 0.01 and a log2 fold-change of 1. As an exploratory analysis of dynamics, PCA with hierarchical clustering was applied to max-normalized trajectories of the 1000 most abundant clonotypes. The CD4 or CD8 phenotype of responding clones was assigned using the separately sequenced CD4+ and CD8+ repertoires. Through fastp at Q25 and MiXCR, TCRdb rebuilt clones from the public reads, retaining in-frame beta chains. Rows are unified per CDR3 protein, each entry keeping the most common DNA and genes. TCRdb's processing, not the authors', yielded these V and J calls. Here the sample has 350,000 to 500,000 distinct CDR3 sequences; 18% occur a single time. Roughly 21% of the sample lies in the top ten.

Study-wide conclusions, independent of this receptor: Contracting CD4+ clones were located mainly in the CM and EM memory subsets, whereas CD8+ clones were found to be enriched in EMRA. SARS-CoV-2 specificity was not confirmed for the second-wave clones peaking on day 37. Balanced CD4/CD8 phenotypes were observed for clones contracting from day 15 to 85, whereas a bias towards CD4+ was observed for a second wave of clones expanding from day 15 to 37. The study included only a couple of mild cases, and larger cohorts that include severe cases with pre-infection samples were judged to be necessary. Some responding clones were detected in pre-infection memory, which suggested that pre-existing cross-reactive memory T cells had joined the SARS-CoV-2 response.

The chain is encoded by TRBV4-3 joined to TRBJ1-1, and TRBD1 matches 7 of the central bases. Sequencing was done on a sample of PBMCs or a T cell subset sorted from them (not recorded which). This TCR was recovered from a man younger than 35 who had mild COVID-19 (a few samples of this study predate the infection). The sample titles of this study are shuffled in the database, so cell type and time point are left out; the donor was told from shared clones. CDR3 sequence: CASRTRGNMNTEAFF. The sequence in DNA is TGCGCCAGCAGGACCAGGGGGAACATGAACACTGAAGCTTTCTTT.